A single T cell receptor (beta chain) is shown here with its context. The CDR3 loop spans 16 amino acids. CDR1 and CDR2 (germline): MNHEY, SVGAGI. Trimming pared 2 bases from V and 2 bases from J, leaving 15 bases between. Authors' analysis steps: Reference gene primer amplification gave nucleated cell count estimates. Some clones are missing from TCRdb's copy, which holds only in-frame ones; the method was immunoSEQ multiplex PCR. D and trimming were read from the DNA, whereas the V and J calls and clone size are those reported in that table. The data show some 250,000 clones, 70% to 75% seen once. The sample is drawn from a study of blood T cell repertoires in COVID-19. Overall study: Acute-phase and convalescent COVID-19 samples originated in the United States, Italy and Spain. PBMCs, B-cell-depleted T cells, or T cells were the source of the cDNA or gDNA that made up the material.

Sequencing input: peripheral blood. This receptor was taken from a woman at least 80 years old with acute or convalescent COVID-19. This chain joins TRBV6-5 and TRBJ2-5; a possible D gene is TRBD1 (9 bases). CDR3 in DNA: TGTGCCAGCAGTTACCGGGGGGGGACAGGGCAAGAGACCCAGTACTTC. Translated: CASSYRGGTGQETQYF.